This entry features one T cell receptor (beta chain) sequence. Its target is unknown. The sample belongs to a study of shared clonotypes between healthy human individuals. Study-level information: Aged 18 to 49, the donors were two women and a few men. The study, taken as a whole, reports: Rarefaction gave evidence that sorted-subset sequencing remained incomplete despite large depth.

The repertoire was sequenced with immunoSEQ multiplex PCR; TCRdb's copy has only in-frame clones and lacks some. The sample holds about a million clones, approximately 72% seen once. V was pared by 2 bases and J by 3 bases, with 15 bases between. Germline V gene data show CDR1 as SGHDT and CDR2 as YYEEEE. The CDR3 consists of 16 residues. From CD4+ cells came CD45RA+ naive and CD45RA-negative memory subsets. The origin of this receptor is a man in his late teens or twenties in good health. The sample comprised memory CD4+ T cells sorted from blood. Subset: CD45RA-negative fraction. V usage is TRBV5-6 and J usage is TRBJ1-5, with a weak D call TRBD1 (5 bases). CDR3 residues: CASSFRGSGINQPQHF. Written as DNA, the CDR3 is TGTGCCAGCAGCTTTAGGGGCTCGGGGATCAATCAGCCCCAGCATTTT. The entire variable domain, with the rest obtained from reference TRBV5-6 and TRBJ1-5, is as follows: DAGVTQSPTHLIKTRGQQVTLRCSPKSGHDTVSWYQQALGQGPQFIFQYYEEEERQRGNFPDRFSGHQFPNYSSELNVNALLLGDSALYLCASSFRGSGINQPQHFGDGTRLSIL.